These 15 T cell receptor beta chains were sequenced from one sample in a study of GPR56 and killer-like receptors on CD4 memory cells. Five CD4+ populations, defined by killer cell lectin-like receptor and GPR56 markers, were sorted by FACS. For each CDR3 protein, TCRdb gives one entry from its re-call of the reads, without DNA. This repertoire includes some 2,000 distinct CDR3 sequences. The sample comprised memory CD4+ T cells from blood. The receptors originated from a human donor in good health.

This clonotype is classed as medium-sized by frequency. This chain connects TRBV7-9 to TRBJ1-2. This CDR3 is built from 14 residues. Germline CDR1 SEHNR, CDR2 FQNEAQ (reference sequence). The CDR3 protein is CASSPKQINYGYTF.

The chain is built from TRBV12-3 or TRBV12-4 and TRBJ1-4. CDR3 length: 11 residues. The CDR3 sequence is CASCLTEKLFF.

V and J are TRBV7-9 and TRBJ2-5; TCRdb lists TRBD2, though no DNA is available to test this call. Per the germline V gene, CDR1 is SEHNR and CDR2 is FQNEAQ (reference sequence). This CDR3 has 12 amino acids. Here the CDR3 reads CASSKEVETQYF.

This clonotype is called large based on its frequency. The chain uses TRBV6-1 and TRBJ1-5; the TRBD1 assignment by TCRdb is unverifiable without DNA. The germline CDR1 and CDR2 sequences are MNHNS and SASEGT. This CDR3 contains 15 residues. CDR3 in amino acids: CASSGYRGREQPQHF.

The chain links TRBV7-2 to TRBJ1-2. The CDR3 extends over 15 amino acids. From germline, CDR1 is SGHTA and CDR2 FQGNSA. CDR3 in amino acids: CASSLEAGRGFGYTF.

This clonotype shows up as medium-sized by frequency. The chain joins TRBV30 to TRBJ2-7; the D gene TCRdb calls, TRBD2, cannot be checked with no DNA. This CDR3 has 14 residues. Germline assignment: CDR1 GTSNPN and CDR2 SVGIG (reference sequence). This chain's CDR3 is CAWSSSGGFYEQYF.

This clonotype is classed as large by frequency. V gene TRBV6-2 or TRBV6-3 combines with J gene TRBJ2-6; absent DNA, TCRdb's TRBD1 call cannot be checked. Germline assignment: CDR1 MNHEY and CDR2 SVGEGT. The CDR3 has 15 amino acids. CDR3 loop: CASRTRVSGANVLTF.

The CDR3 spells CSAPADRYNEQFF. The chain uses TRBV20-1 and TRBJ2-1; TCRdb's D call of TRBD1 is untestable without DNA. This CDR3 spans 13 amino acids. Germline V gene lookup returns CDR1 DFQATT and CDR2 SNEGSKA (reference sequence).

The CDR3 sequence: CASSLFAEKLFF. The chain uses TRBV28 and TRBJ1-4. Looked up from germline, CDR1 is MDHEN and CDR2 is SYDVKM. This CDR3 contains 12 residues.

This clonotype is called medium-sized based on its frequency. V is TRBV18 and J is TRBJ2-5; TCRdb proposes TRBD1, but this gene call is untestable without DNA. This CDR3 is built from 13 residues. Germline CDR1 KGHSH, CDR2 LQKENI. The CDR3 spells CASSPGLMETQYF.

This clonotype shows up as large by frequency. The genes are TRBV6-1 and TRBJ1-2; TCRdb selects TRBD1, and the lack of DNA leaves this call unchecked. CDR1 is MNHNS and CDR2 is SASEGT in the germline V gene. The CDR3 length is 15 residues. The CDR3 is CASSESGTAFYGYTF.

Judged by frequency, this clonotype is medium-sized. This chain links TRBV24-1 with TRBJ2-5; TCRdb names TRBD1, which stays unverified in the absence of DNA. The CDR3 runs to 15 residues. The germline V gene has CDR1 KGHDR and CDR2 SFDVKD. This CDR3 is CATSDRDRVGETQYF.

V usage is TRBV6-1 and J usage is TRBJ1-6; TCRdb's D call, TRBD1, is unchecked because there is no DNA. Germline assignment: CDR1 MNHNS and CDR2 SASEGT. This CDR3 contains 15 residues. CDR3 loop: CASSESGTANSPLHF.

This sequence joins TRBV20-1 and TRBJ1-5; lacking DNA, the TRBD1 call made by TCRdb goes unchecked. Germline-derived CDR1 and CDR2 are DFQATT and SNEGSKA (reference sequence). The CDR3 consists of 14 residues. This CDR3 reads CSAGGVRGGQPQHF.

The V and J genes are TRBV11-2 and TRBJ2-4; the D call of TRBD2 rests on TCRdb alone, since no DNA is present to check it. The CDR3 sequence is 14 residues long. Germline CDR1 and CDR2: SGHAT and FQNNGV. The CDR3 sequence: CASSSGGGADIQYF.